This is a list of T cell receptor beta chains from one sample in a study of blood T cells in healthy people across ages. TCRdb reanalysed the 5' RACE reads using MiXCR and keeps one entry per CDR3 protein. The sample yields 1.5 million to 1.8 million distinct CDR3 sequences, roughly 43% seen once. The sequenced material came from blood. Receptor source: a woman under 30 in good health. Each CDR3 is given with its conserved first and last residue. D genes are given only for firm matches. Clone size appears in some rows only: once, few, many, or a class for an expanded clone.

CASSLTFVAAGELFF | TGTGCCAGCAGCTTAACATTCGTGGCGGCCGGGGAGCTGTTTTTT | TRBJ2-2 | NA | NA | 15 | TRBV7-2
CASRGQGVNTQYF | TGTGCCAGCAGGGGACAGGGTGTGAATACGCAGTATTTT | TRBJ2-3 | once | TRBD1 | 13 | TRBV2
CSVEVGSSYEQYF | TGCAGCGTTGAGGTAGGGTCATCCTACGAGCAGTACTTC | TRBJ2-7 | NA | NA | 13 | TRBV29-1
CAISFTSGRAPDTQYF | TGTGCCATCAGTTTTACCAGCGGGAGGGCCCCAGATACGCAGTATTTT | TRBJ2-3 | NA | TRBD2 | 16 | TRBV10-3
CAGSRREWDEQYF | TGTGCCGGGTCACGGAGGGAATGGGACGAGCAGTACTTC | TRBJ2-7 | once | NA | 13 | TRBV6-1
CASSQGIAGTSGMGQETQYF | TGTGCCAGCAGCCAAGGGATTGCCGGGACTAGTGGGATGGGGCAAGAGACCCAGTACTTC | TRBJ2-5 | NA | TRBD2 | 20 | TRBV4-2
CSARTAGLNTEAFF | TGCAGTGCGAGAACAGCGGGGCTTAACACTGAAGCTTTCTTT | TRBJ1-1 | NA | NA | 14 | TRBV20-1
CASSLTKGTGGDEQFF | TGTGCCAGCAGCTTAACCAAGGGGACAGGGGGCGATGAGCAGTTCTTC | TRBJ2-1 | NA | TRBD1 | 16 | TRBV7-2
CSVDWGTSGTGSYNEQFF | TGCAGCGTTGACTGGGGGACTAGCGGGACCGGCTCCTACAATGAGCAGTTCTTC | TRBJ2-1 | NA | TRBD2 | 18 | TRBV29-1
CASSGTHSYEQYF | TGTGCCAGTAGCGGGACACATTCCTACGAACAGTACTTC | TRBJ2-7 | NA | NA | 13 | TRBV19
CASSQHLRARGDTEAFF | TGTGCCAGCAGCCAACATCTGCGGGCCCGAGGGGACACTGAAGCTTTCTTT | TRBJ1-1 | NA | NA | 17 | TRBV4-2
CASTKADTQYF | TGTGCCAGCACCAAGGCAGATACGCAGTATTTT | TRBJ2-3 | few | NA | 11 | TRBV7-9
CASTPGQGRLANTEAFF | TGTGCCAGCACTCCGGGACAGGGTCGTCTGGCGAACACTGAAGCTTTCTTT | TRBJ1-1 | NA | TRBD1 | 17 | TRBV7-6
CASSLRDRTPYEQYF | TGTGCCAGCAGCTTAAGGGACAGGACACCCTACGAGCAGTACTTC | TRBJ2-7 | few | TRBD1 | 15 | TRBV7-9
CASSLGTQGRNTEAFF | TGTGCCAGCAGCTTAGGGACCCAGGGACGGAACACTGAAGCTTTCTTT | TRBJ1-1 | once | NA | 16 | TRBV7-9
CSAPGQGAFEQYF | TGCAGTGCCCCGGGACAGGGGGCCTTCGAGCAGTACTTC | TRBJ2-7 | few | TRBD1 | 13 | TRBV20-1
CASSFGDYRYNEQFF | TGTGCCAGCAGCTTTGGCGACTATCGCTACAATGAGCAGTTCTTC | TRBJ2-1 | many | NA | 15 | TRBV7-2
CASSQEQGPEQYF | TGTGCCAGCAGCCAAGAACAGGGTCCTGAGCAGTACTTC | TRBJ2-5 | NA | NA | 13 | TRBV14
CASSFRQRETQYF | TGTGCCAGCAGTTTTCGGCAGAGAGAGACCCAGTACTTC | TRBJ2-5 | few | NA | 13 | TRBV12-3/TRBV12-4
CASTIAGAYEQYF | TGTGCCAGCACCATAGCGGGGGCCTACGAGCAGTACTTC | TRBJ2-7 | NA | TRBD2 | 13 | TRBV12-3/TRBV12-4
CASVSRGRNTIYF | TGTGCCAGCGTATCACGGGGGAGAAACACCATATATTTT | TRBJ1-3 | NA | NA | 13 | TRBV12-3/TRBV12-4
CSAFTENTDTQYF | TGCAGTGCTTTTACCGAAAACACAGATACGCAGTATTTT | TRBJ2-3 | NA | NA | 13 | TRBV20-1
CASSFTGSLVDGYTF | TGTGCCAGCAGTTTTACAGGCTCTCTTGTCGATGGCTACACCTTC | TRBJ1-2 | NA | NA | 15 | TRBV12-3/TRBV12-4
CASSPPDDREAFF | TGTGCCAGCTCACCCCCGGATGACAGGGAAGCTTTCTTT | TRBJ1-1 | NA | NA | 13 | TRBV18
CASSQDFNRFGSYEQYF | TGTGCCAGCAGCCAAGATTTTAACAGGTTTGGGTCCTACGAGCAGTACTTC | TRBJ2-7 | NA | NA | 17 | TRBV4-2
CAISERDSAYEQYF | TGTGCCATCAGTGAAAGGGACTCAGCCTACGAGCAGTACTTC | TRBJ2-7 | NA | NA | 14 | TRBV10-3
CASSSSGPPYEQYF | TGTGCCAGCAGCTCTAGCGGACCTCCCTACGAGCAGTACTTC | TRBJ2-7 | few | TRBD2 | 14 | TRBV7-6
CANEKGGPEQYF | TGTGCCAACGAAAAGGGGGGGCCAGAGCAGTACTTC | TRBJ2-7 | NA | NA | 12 | TRBV6-2/TRBV6-3